This T cell receptor beta chain was identified in a study of T-cell reconstitution after alpha-beta-depleted transplantation in children. Preparation of the TCRbeta library used unique molecular identifiers. TCRdb re-called the PCR reads with MiXCR, one entry per CDR3 protein. The sample consists of more than 150,000 distinct CDR3 sequences, roughly 15% of them appearing once. Germline V CDR1 and CDR2: SGHRS, YFSETQ. CDR3 size: 19 residues. The V and J ends lost 4 bases and 5 bases, in that order; junction bases with no gene match: 14. In this sample, this clonotype turned up many times. This TCR was recovered from a human donor who donated a stem cell graft to a child with acute lymphoblastic leukemia. This specimen consisted of PBMCs from the stem cell graft donor, obtained from the stem cell graft. This chain uses TRBV5-1 with TRBJ2-3; 15 nucleotides align to TRBD2. Written as DNA, the CDR3 is TGCGCCAGCAGCCTATACGGACTAGCGGGAGGGCCCTCTGAAGATACGCAGTATTTT. This sequence encodes CASSLYGLAGGPSEDTQYF.